This TCR beta chain was sequenced for a study of control samples from healthy donors and cancer patients. V lost 4 bases, J lost 3 bases, and 10 bases lay in between. The length of the CDR3 is 13 residues. Germline V gives CDR1 MGHRA, CDR2 YSYEKL. Profiled with immunoSEQ multiplex PCR; TCRdb holds only in-frame clones, not every one. The sample carries around 190,000 clones, around 94% recorded once. The sequenced sample was blood. The TCR comes from a man aged 25 to 45 in good health. J is TRBJ2-7 and V is TRBV4-1; D call uncertain. CDR3 bases: TGCGCCAGCAGCCCCCAGGACGGCTACGAGCAGTACTTC. Its translation: CASSPQDGYEQYF.